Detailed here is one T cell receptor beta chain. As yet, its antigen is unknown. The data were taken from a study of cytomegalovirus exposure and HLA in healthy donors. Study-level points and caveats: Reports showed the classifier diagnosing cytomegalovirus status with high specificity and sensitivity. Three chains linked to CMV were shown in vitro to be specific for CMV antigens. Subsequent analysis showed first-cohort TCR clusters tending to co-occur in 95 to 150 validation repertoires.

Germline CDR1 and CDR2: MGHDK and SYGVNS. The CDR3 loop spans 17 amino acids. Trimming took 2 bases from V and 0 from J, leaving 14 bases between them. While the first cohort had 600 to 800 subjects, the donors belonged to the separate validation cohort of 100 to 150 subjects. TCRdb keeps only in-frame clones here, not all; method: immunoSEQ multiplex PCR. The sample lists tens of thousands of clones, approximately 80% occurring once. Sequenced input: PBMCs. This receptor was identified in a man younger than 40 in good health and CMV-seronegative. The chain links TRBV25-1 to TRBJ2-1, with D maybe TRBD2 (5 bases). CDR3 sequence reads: CASSEESGSNSYNEQFF. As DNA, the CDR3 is TGTGCCAGCAGTGAAGAAAGCGGCTCAAACTCCTACAATGAGCAGTTCTTC.